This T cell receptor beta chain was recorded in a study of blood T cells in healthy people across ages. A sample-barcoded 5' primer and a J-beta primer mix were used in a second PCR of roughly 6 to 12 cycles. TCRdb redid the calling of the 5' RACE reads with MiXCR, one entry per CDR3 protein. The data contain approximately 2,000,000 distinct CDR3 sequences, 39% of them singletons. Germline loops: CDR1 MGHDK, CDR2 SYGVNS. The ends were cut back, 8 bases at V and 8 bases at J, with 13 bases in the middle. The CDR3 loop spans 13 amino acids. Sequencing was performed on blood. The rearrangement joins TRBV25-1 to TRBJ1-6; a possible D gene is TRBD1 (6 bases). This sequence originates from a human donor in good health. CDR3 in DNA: TGTGCCAGCTCGAGGGGGAGGTATTCACCCCTCCACTTT. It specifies CASSRGRYSPLHF.